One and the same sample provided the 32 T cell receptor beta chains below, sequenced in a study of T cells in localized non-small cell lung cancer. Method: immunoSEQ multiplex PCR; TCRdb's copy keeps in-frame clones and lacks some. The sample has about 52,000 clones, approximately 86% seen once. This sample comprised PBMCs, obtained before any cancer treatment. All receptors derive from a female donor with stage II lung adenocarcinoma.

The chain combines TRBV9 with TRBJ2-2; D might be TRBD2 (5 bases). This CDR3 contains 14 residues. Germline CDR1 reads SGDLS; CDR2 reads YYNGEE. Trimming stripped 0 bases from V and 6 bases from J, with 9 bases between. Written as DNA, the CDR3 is TGTGCCAGCAGCGTAGAAGGAGGAGCCGGGGAGCTGTTTTTT. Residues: CASSVEGGAGELFF.

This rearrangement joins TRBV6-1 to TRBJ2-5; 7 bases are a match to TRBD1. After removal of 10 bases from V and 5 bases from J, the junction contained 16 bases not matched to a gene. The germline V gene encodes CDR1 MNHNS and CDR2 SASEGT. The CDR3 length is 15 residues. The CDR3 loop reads CATPLVRGRSETQYF. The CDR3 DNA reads TGTGCCACCCCCTTGGTGAGGGGGCGAAGCGAGACCCAGTACTTC.

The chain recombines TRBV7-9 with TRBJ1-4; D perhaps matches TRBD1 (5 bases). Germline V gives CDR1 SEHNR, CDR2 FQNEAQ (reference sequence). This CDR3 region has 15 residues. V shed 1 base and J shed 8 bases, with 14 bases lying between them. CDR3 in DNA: TGTGCCAGCAGCTTAGAGGAGGGGAAATGGGAAAAACTGTTTTTT. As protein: CASSLEEGKWEKLFF.

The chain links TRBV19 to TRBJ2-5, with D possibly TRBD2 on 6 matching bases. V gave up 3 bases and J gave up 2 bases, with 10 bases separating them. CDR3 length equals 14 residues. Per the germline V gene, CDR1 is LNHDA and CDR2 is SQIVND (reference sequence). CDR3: CASSIGTQQETQYF. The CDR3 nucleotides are TGTGCCAGTAGTATCGGGACTCAACAAGAGACCCAGTACTTC.

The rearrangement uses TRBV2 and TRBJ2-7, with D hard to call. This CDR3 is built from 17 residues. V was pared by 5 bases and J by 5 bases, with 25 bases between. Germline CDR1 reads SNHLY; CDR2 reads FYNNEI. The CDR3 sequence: CASSPLQPMSVSDEQYF. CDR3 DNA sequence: TGTGCCAGCAGTCCACTCCAGCCCATGTCAGTAAGCGACGAGCAGTACTTC.

CDR3 in DNA: TGTGCCAGCAGCTCTGCGGCAGGGGTCTACGAGCAGTACTTC. Translating it yields CASSSAAGVYEQYF. The chain employs TRBV7-6 and TRBJ2-7; weak D call: TRBD1 (6 bases). The CDR3 contains 14 residues. V was pared by 4 bases and J by 3 bases, with 13 bases between. Germline CDR1 and CDR2: SGHVS and FNYEAQ.

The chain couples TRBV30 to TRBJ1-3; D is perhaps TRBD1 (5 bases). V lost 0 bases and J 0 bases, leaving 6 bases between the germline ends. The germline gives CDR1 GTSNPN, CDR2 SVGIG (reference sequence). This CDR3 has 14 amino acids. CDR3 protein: CAWSVTGSGNTIYF. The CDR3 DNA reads TGTGCCTGGAGTGTAACAGGCTCTGGAAACACCATATATTTT.

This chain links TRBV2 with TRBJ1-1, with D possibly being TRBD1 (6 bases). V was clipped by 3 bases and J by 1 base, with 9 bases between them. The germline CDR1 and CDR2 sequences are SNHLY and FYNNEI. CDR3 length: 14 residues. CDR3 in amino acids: CASSDRTANTEAFF. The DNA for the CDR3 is TGTGCCAGCAGTGATCGGACAGCGAACACTGAAGCTTTCTTT.

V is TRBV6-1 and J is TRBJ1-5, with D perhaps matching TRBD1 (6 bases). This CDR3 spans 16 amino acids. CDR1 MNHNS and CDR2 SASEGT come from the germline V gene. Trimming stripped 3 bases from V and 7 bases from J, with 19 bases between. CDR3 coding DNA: TGTGCCAGCAGTGACACCATGACAGGAGTTGAACAGCCCCAGCATTTT. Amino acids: CASSDTMTGVEQPQHF.

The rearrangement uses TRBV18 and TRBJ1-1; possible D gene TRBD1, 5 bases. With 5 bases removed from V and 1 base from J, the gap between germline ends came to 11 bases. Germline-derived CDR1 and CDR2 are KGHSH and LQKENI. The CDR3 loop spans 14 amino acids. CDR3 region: CASSATAQNTEAFF. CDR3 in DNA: TGTGCCAGCTCAGCGACAGCACAGAACACTGAAGCTTTCTTT. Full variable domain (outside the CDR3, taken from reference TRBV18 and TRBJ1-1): NAGVMQNPRHLVRRRGQEARLRCSPMKGHSHVYWYRQLPEEGLKFMVYLQKENIIDESGMPKERFSAEFPKEGPSILRIQQVVRGDSAAYFCASSATAQNTEAFFGQGTRLTVV.

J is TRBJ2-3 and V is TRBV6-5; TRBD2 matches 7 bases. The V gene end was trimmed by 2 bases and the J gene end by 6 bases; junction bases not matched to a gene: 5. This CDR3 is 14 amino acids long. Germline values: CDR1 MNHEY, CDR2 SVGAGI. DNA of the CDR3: TGTGCCAGCAGTTACGGGCTAGCGGTGGATACGCAGTATTTT. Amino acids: CASSYGLAVDTQYF.

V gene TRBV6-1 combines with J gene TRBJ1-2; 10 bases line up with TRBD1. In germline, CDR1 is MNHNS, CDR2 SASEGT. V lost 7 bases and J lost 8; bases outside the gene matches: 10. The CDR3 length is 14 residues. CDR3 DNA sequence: TGTGCCAGCAACCAAGGACAGGGGGTATCCGGCTACACCTTC. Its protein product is CASNQGQGVSGYTF.

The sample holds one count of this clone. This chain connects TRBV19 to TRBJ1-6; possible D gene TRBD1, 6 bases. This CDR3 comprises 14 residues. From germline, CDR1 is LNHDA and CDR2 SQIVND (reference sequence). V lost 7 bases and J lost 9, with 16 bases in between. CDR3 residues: CASTRTGAGSPLHF. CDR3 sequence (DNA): TGTGCCAGTACCCGGACGGGGGCAGGTTCACCCCTCCACTTT.

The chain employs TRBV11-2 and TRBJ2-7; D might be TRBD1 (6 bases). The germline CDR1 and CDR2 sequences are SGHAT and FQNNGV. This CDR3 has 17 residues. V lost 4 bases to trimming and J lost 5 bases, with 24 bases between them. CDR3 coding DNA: TGTGCCAGCAGCTCCCCATTACAGGGTAAATTTTACGACGAGCAGTACTTC. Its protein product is CASSSPLQGKFYDEQYF.

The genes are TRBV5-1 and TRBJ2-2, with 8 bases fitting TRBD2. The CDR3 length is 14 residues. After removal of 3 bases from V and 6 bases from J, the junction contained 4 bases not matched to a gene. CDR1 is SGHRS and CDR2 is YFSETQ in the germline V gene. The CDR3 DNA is TGCGCCAGCAGCTGGCGGCGGGGGGCCGGGGAGCTGTTTTTT. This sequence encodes CASSWRRGAGELFF.

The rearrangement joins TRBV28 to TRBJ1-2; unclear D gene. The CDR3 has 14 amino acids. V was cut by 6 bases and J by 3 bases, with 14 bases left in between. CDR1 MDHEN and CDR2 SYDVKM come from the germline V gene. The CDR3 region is CASSPEWPYYGYTF. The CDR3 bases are TGTGCCAGCAGCCCCGAATGGCCCTACTATGGCTACACCTTC.

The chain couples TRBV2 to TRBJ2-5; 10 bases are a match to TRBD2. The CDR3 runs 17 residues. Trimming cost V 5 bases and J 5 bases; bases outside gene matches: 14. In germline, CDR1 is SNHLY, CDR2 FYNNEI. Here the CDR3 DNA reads TGTGCCAGCAGTCCGACTAGCGGGCGCGAAGACGAGGAGACCCAGTACTTC. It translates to CASSPTSGREDEETQYF. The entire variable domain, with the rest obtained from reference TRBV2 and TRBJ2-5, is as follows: EPEVTQTPSHQVTQMGQEVILRCVPISNHLYFYWYRQILGQKVEFLVSFYNNEISEKSEIFDDQFSVERPDGSNFTLKIRSTKLEDSAMYFCASSPTSGREDEETQYFGPGTRLLVL.

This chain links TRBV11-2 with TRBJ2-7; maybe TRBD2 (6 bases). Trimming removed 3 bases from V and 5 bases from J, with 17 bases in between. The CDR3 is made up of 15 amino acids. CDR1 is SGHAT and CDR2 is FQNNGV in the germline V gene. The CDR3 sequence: CASSFLGGIDDEQYF. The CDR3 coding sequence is TGTGCCAGCAGCTTTCTCGGGGGAATTGACGACGAGCAGTACTTC.

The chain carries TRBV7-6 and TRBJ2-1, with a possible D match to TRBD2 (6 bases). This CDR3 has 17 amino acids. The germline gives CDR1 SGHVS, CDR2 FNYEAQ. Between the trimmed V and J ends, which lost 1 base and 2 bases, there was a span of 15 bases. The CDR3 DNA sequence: TGTGCCAGCAGCTTAGGGGGGTCGGGGGAAACCTACAATGAGCAGTTCTTC. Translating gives CASSLGGSGETYNEQFF.

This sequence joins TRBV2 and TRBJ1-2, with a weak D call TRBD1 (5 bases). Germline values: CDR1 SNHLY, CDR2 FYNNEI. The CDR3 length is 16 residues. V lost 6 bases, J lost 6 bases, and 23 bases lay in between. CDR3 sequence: CASRRGRGEVLDGYTF. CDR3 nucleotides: TGTGCCAGCAGAAGGGGCCGGGGAGAGGTACTAGATGGCTACACCTTC. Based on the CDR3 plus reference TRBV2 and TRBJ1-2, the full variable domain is EPEVTQTPSHQVTQMGQEVILRCVPISNHLYFYWYRQILGQKVEFLVSFYNNEISEKSEIFDDQFSVERPDGSNFTLKIRSTKLEDSAMYFCASRRGRGEVLDGYTFGSGTRLTVV.

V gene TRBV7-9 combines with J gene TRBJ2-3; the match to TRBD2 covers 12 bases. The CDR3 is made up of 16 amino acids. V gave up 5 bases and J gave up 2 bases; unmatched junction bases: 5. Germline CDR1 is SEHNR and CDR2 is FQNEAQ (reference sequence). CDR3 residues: CASSTRTSGTTDTQYF. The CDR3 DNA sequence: TGTGCCAGCAGCACCCGGACTAGCGGGACCACAGATACGCAGTATTTT.

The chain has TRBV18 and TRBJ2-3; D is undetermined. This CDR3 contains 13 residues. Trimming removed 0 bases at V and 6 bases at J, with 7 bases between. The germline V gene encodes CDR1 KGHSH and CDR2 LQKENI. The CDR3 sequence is CASSPPSSDTQYF. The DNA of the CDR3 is TGTGCCAGCTCACCACCGTCTAGTGATACGCAGTATTTT.

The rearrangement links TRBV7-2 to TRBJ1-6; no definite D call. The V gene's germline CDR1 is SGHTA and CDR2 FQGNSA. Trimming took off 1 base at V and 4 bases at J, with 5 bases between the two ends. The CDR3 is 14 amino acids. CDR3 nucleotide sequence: TGTGCCAGCAGCTTAGACGGATATAATTCACCCCTCCACTTT. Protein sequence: CASSLDGYNSPLHF.

CDR3 sequence reads: CASSLNRDYGYTF. DNA for the CDR3: TGTGCCAGCAGCTTAAACAGGGACTATGGCTACACCTTC. The chain links TRBV11-2 to TRBJ1-2, with a weak D call TRBD1 (6 bases). Trimming took off 2 bases at V and 3 bases at J, with 7 bases between the two ends. In germline, CDR1 is SGHAT, CDR2 FQNNGV. The CDR3 spans 13 residues.

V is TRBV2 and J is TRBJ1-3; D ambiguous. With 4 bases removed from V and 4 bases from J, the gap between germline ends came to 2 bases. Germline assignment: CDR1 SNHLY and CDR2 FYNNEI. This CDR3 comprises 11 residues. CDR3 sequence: CASSGGNTIYF. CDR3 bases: TGTGCCAGCAGTGGGGGAAACACCATATATTTT.

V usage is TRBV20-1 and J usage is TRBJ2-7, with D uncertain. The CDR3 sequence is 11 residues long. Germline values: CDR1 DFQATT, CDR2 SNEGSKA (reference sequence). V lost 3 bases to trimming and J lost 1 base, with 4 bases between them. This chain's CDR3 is CSARVSYEQYF. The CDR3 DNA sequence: TGCAGTGCTAGGGTTTCCTACGAGCAGTACTTC.

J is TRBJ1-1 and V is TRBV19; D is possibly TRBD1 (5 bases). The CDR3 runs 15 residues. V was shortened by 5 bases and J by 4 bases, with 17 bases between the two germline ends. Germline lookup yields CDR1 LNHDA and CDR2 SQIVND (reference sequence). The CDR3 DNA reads TGTGCCAGTAGTCGTACCGGGACGTCGAGCACTGAAGCTTTCTTT. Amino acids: CASSRTGTSSTEAFF.

The CDR3 region is CASGLVRAGLYGTDTQYF. DNA for the CDR3: TGTGCTAGTGGTTTGGTAAGGGCAGGCCTATACGGCACAGATACGCAGTATTTT. The J gene is TRBJ2-3, the V gene TRBV12-5, with D uncertain. The CDR3 totals 18 residues. The V gene's germline CDR1 is LGHNT and CDR2 FRNRAP. Trimming took off 0 bases at V and 1 base at J, with 17 bases between the two ends.

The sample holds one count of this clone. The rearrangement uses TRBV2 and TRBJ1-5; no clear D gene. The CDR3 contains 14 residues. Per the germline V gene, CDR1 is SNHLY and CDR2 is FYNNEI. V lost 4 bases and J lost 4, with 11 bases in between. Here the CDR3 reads CASSVGRDNQPQHF. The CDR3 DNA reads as TGTGCCAGCAGTGTCGGTAGGGATAATCAGCCCCAGCATTTT.

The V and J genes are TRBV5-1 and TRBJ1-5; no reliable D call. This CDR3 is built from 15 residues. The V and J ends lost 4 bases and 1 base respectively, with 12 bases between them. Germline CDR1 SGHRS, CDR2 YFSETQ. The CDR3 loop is CASSATGGSNQPQHF. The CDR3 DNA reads TGCGCCAGCAGCGCGACGGGAGGGAGCAATCAGCCCCAGCATTTT. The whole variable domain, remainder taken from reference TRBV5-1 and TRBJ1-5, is KAGVTQTPRYLIKTRGQQVTLSCSPISGHRSVSWYQQTPGQGLQFLFEYFSETQRNKGNFPGRFSGRQFSNSRSEMNVSTLELGDSALYLCASSATGGSNQPQHFGDGTRLSIL.

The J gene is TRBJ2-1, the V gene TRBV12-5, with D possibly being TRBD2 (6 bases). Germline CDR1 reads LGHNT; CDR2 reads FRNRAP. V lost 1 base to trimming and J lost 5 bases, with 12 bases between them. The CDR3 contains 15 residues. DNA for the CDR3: TGTGCTAGTGGTTTGGGGAGGGAGCTGCACAATGAGCAGTTCTTC. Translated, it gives CASGLGRELHNEQFF.

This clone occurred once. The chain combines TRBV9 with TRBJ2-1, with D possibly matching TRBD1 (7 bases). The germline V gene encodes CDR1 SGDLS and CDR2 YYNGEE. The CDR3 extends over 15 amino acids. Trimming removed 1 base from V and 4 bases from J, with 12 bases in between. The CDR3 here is CASSVLTGTYNEQFF. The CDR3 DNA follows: TGTGCCAGCAGCGTATTGACAGGGACTTACAATGAGCAGTTCTTC.